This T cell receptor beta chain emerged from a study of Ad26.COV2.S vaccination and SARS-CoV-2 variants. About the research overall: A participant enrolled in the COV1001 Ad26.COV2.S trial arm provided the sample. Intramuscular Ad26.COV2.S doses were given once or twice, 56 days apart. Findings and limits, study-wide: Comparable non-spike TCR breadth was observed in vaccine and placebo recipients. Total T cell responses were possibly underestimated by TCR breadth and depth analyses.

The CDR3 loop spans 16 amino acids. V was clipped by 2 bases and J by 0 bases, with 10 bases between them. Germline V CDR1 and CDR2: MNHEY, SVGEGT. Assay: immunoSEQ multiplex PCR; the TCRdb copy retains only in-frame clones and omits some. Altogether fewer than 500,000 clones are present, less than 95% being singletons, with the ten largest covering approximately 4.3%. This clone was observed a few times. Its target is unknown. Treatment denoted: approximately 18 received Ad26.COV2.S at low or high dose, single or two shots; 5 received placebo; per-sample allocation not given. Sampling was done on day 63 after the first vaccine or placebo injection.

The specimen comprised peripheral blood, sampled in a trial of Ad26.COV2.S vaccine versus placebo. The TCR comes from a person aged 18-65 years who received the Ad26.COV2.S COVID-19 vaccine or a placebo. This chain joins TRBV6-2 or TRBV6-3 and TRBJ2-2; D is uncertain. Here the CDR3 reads CASSYTWHPNTGELFF. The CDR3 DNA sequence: TGTGCCAGCAGTTACACTTGGCATCCGAACACCGGGGAGCTGTTTTTT.